What follows are 3 T cell receptor beta chains derived from one specimen sequenced in a study of blood T cell repertoires in COVID-19. Produced via immunoSEQ multiplex PCR; TCRdb's table is partial and in-frame only. The sample lists 150,000 to 200,000 clones; more than 75% were seen once. The sample comprised peripheral blood. The receptors shown here come from a human donor in a cohort sampled during active COVID-19.

The chain has TRBV19 and TRBJ2-5, with D possibly being TRBD1 (5 bases). The CDR3 consists of 14 residues. Deletions cut 3 bases from V and 6 bases from J, with 14 bases between. Germline V gene data show CDR1 as LNHDA and CDR2 as SQIVND (reference sequence). The CDR3 bases are TGTGCCAGTAGTATCACAGGATCAGGGAAGACCCAGTACTTC. It encodes CASSITGSGKTQYF.

The chain recombines TRBV10-3 with TRBJ1-1, with D possibly TRBD1 on 5 matching bases. CDR3 length equals 13 residues. Germline loops: CDR1 ENHRY, CDR2 SYGVKD. The V and J ends lost 3 bases and 11 bases respectively, with 16 bases between them. Here the CDR3 DNA reads TGTGCCATCAGTGATTTCTCAGGGAGGAATGCTTTCTTT. Its protein is CAISDFSGRNAFF.

The chain is built from TRBV10-3 and TRBJ2-7; 12 bases line up with TRBD1. CDR1 and CDR2 from the germline V gene are ENHRY and SYGVKD. V trimming: 7 bases; J trimming: 8 bases; junction bases outside the gene matches: 9. This CDR3 comprises 14 residues. CDR3 DNA sequence: TGTGCCATCAACGCACCGGGACAGGGGGCTAAGCAGTACTTC. This codes for CAINAPGQGAKQYF.